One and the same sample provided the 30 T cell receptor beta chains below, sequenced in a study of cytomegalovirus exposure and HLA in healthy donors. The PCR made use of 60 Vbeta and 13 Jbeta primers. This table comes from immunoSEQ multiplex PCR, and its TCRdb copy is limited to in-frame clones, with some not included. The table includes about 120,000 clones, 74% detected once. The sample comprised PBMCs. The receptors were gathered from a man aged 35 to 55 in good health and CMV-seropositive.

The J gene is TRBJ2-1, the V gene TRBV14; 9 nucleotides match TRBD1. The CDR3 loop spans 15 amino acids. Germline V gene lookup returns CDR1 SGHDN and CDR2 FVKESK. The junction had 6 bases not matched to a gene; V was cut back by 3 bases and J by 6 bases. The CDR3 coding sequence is TGTGCCAGCAGCCAGGACAGGGGATGGGCCAATGAGCAGTTCTTC. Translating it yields CASSQDRGWANEQFF.

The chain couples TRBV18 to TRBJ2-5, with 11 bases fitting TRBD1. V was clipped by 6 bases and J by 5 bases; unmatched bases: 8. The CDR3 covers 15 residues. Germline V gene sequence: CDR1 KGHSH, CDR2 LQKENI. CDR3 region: CASSRTGGELETQYF. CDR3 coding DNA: TGTGCCAGCTCTCGGACAGGGGGCGAGTTGGAGACCCAGTACTTC.

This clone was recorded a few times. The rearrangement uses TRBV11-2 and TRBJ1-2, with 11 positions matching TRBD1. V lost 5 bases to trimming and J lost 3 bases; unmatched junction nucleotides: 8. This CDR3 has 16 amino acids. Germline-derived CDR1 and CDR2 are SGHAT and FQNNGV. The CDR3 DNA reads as TGTGCCAGCAGCCCCGGGACAGGGGGGGTTGACTATGGCTACACCTTC. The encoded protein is CASSPGTGGVDYGYTF.

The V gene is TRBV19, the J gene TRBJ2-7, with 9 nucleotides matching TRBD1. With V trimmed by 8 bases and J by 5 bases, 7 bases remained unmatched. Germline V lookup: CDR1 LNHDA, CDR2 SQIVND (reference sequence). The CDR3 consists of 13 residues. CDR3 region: CASREQGANEQYF. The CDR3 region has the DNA TGTGCCAGTCGGGAACAGGGGGCGAACGAGCAGTACTTC. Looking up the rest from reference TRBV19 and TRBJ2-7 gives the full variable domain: DGGITQSPKYLFRKEGQNVTLSCEQNLNHDAMYWYRQDPGQGLRLIYYSQIVNDFQKGDIAEGYSVSREKKESFPLTVTSAQKNPTAFYLCASREQGANEQYFGPGTRLTVT.

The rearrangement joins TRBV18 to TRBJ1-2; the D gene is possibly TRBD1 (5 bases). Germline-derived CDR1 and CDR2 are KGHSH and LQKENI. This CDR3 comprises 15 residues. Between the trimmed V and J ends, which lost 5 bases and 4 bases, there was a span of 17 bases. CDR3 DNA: TGTGCCAGCTCAACGGGGGAGTTCGGGGGCTATGGCTACACCTTC. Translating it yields CASSTGEFGGYGYTF.

Here the CDR3 reads CASSQTSQRNYGYTF. The CDR3 bases are TGCGCCAGCAGCCAAACCTCACAGCGGAACTATGGCTACACCTTC. The chain carries TRBV5-1 and TRBJ1-2; D not resolved. The CDR3 spans 15 residues. Germline assignment: CDR1 SGHRS and CDR2 YFSETQ. V lost 4 bases and J lost 2, with 15 bases in between.

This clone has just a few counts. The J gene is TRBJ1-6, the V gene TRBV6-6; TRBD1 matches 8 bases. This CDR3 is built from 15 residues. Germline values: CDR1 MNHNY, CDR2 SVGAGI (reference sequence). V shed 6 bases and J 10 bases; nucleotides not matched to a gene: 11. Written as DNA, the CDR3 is TGTGCCAGCAGCCGAGATCAGGGGGCAGGGTCACCCCTCCACTTT. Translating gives CASSRDQGAGSPLHF.

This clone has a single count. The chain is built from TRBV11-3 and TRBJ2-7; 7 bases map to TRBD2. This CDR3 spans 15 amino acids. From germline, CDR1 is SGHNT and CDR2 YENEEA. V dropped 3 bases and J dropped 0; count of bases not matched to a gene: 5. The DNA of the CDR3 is TGTGCCAGCAGCTTGGGGGGGATTAGCTCCTACGAGCAGTACTTC. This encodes CASSLGGISSYEQYF.

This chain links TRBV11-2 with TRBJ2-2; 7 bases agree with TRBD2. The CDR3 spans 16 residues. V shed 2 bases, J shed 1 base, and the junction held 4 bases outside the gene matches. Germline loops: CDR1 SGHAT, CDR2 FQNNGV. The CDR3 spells CASSLKAGKNTGELFF. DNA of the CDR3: TGTGCCAGCAGCTTAAAAGCGGGAAAGAACACCGGGGAGCTGTTTTTT.

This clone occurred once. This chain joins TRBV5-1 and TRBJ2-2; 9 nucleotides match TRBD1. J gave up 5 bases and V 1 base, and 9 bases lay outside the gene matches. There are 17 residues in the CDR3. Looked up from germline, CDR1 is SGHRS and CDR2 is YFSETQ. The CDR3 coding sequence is TGCGCCAGCAGCTTGTCCCTCGACAGGGGGAGAACCGGGGAGCTGTTTTTT. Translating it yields CASSLSLDRGRTGELFF.

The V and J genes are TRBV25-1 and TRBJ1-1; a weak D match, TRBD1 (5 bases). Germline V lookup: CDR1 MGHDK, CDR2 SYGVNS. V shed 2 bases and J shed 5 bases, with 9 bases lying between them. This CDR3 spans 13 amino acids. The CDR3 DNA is TGTGCCAGCAGTGAACCAGGGCGGACTGAAGCTTTCTTT. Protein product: CASSEPGRTEAFF.

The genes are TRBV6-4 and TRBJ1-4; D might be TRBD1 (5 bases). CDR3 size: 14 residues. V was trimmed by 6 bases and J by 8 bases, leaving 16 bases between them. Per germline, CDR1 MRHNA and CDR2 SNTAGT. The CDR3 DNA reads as TGTGCCAGCAGCCGCGTGGGGGGGGACGAAAAACTGTTTTTT. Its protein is CASSRVGGDEKLFF.

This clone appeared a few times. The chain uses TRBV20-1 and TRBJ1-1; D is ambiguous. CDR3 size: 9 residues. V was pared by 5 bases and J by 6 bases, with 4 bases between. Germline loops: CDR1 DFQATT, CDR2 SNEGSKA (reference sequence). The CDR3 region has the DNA TGCAGTGCTTGGCCTGAAGCTTTCTTT. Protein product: CSAWPEAFF.

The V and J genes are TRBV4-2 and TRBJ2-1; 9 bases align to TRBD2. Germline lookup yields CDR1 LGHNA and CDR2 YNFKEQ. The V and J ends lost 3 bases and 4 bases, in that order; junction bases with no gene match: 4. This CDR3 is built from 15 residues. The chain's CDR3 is CASSQGLAHYNEQFF. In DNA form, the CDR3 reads TGTGCCAGCAGCCAGGGACTAGCACATTACAATGAGCAGTTCTTC.

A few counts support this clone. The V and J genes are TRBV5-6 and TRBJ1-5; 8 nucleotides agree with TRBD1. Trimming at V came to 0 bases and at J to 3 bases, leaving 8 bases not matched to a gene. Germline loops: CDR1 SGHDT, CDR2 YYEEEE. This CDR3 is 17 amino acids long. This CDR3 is CASSLGSGGIPNQPQHF. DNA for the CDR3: TGTGCCAGCAGCTTGGGGTCAGGGGGCATACCCAATCAGCCCCAGCATTTT. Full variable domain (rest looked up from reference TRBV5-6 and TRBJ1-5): DAGVTQSPTHLIKTRGQQVTLRCSPKSGHDTVSWYQQALGQGPQFIFQYYEEEERQRGNFPDRFSGHQFPNYSSELNVNALLLGDSALYLCASSLGSGGIPNQPQHFGDGTRLSIL.

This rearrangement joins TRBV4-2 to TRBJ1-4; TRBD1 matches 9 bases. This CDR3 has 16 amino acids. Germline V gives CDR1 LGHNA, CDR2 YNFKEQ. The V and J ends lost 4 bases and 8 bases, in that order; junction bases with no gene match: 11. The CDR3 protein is CASSRDPRQGVEKLFF. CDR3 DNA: TGTGCCAGCAGCCGCGACCCAAGACAGGGGGTAGAAAAACTGTTTTTT.

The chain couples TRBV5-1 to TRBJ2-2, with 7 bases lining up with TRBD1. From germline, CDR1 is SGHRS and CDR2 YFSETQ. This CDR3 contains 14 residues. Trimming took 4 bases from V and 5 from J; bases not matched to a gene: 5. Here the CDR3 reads CASSPRQGTGELFF. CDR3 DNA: TGCGCCAGCAGCCCCCGACAGGGTACCGGGGAGCTGTTTTTT.

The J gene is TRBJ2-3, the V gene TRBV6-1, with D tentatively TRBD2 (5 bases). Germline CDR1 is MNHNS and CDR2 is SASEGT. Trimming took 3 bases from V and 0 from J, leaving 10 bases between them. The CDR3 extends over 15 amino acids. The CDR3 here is CASSDGVGSTDTQYF. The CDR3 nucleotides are TGTGCCAGCAGTGACGGGGTGGGCAGCACAGATACGCAGTATTTT.

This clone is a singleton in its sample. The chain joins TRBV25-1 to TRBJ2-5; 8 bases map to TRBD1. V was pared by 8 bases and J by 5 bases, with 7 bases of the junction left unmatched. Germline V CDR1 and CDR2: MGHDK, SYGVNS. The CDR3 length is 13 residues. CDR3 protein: CASGGQGKETQYF. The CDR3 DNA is TGTGCCAGCGGCGGACAGGGAAAGGAGACCCAGTACTTC.

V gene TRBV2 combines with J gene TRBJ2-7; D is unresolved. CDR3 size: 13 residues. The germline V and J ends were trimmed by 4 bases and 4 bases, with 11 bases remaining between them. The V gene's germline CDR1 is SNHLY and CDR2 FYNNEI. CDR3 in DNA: TGTGCCAGCAGTGGCACGGGTTCGTACGAGCAGTACTTC. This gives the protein CASSGTGSYEQYF.

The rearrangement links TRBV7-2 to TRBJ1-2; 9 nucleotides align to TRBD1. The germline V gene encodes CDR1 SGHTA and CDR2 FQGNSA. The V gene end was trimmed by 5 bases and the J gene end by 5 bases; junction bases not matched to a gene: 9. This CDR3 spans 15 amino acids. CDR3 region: CASSPTGGASYGYTF. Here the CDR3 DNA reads TGTGCCAGCAGCCCTACAGGGGGCGCATCATATGGCTACACCTTC. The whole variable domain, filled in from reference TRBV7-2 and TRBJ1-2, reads GAGVSQSPSNKVTEKGKDVELRCDPISGHTALYWYRQSLGQGLEFLIYFQGNSAPDKSGLPSDRFSAERTGGSVSTLTIQRTQQEDSAVYLCASSPTGGASYGYTFGSGTRLTVV.

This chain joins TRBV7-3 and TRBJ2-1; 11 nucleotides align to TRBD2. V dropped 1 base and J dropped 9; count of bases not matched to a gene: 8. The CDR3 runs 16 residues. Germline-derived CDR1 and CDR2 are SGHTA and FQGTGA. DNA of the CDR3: TGTGCCAGCAGCTTAATTTGGACTAGCGGGCTCAGTGAGCAGTTCTTC. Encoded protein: CASSLIWTSGLSEQFF.

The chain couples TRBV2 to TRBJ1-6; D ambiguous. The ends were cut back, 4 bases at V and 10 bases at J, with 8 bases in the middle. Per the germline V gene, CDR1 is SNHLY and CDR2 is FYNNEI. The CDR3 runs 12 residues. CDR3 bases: TGTGCCAGCAGTGGCCGGGGATCACCCCTCCACTTT. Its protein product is CASSGRGSPLHF.

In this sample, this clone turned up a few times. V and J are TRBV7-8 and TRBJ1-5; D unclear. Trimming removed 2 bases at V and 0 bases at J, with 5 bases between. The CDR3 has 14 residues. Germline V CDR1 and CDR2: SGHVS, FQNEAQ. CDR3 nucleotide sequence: TGTGCCAGCAGCTTACAGGTTAGCAATCAGCCCCAGCATTTT. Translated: CASSLQVSNQPQHF. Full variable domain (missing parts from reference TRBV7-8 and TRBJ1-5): GAGVSQSPRYKVAKRGQDVALRCDPISGHVSLFWYQQALGQGPEFLTYFQNEAQLDKSGLPSDRFFAERPEGSVSTLKIQRTQQEDSAVYLCASSLQVSNQPQHFGDGTRLSIL.

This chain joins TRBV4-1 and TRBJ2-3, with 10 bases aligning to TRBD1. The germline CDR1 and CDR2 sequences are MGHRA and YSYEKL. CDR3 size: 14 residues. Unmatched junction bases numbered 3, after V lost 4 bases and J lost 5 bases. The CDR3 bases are TGCGCCAGCAGCCTAGGACAGGGGGGAGATACGCAGTATTTT. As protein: CASSLGQGGDTQYF.

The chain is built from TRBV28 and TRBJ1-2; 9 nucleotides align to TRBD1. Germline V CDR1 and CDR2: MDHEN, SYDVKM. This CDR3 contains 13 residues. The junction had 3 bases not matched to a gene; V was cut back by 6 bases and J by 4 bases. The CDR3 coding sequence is TGTGCCAGCAGAGGGACAGGGTCCTATGGCTACACCTTC. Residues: CASRGTGSYGYTF.

The CDR3 reads CSVRLAGAYEQYF. CDR3 DNA: TGCAGCGTTAGACTAGCGGGGGCCTACGAGCAGTACTTC. The chain links TRBV29-1 to TRBJ2-7; TRBD2 matches 12 bases. Trimming at V came to 5 bases and at J to 2 bases, leaving 1 base not matched to a gene. CDR3 size: 13 residues. Looked up from germline, CDR1 is SQVTM and CDR2 is ANQGSEA.

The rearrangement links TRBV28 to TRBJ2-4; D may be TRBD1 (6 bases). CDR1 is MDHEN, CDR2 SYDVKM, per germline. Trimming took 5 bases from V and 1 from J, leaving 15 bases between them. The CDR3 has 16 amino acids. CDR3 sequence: CASSLGRGYAKNIQYF. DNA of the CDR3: TGTGCCAGCAGTCTAGGTAGGGGGTATGCCAAAAACATTCAGTACTTC.

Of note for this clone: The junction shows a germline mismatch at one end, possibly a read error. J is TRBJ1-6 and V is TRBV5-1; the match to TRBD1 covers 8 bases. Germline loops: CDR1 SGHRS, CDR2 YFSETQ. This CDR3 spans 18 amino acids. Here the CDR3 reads CASSLWGAGGPDNPPLHF. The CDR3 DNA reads TGCGCCAGCAGCTTGTGGGGGGCAGGGGGCCCGGATAATCCACCCCTCCACTTT.

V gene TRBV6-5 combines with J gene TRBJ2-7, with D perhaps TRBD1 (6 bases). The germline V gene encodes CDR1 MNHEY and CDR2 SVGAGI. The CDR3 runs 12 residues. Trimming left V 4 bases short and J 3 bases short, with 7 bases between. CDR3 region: CASSSQGYEQYF. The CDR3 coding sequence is TGTGCCAGCAGTTCACAGGGCTACGAGCAGTACTTC.